These 11 T cell receptor beta chains share one sample of origin, sequenced in a study of identical twins. One entry per CDR3 protein results from TCRdb running MiXCR on the 5' RACE reads. The sample yields 600,000 to 700,000 distinct CDR3 sequences, approximately 22% seen once. This sample was shared with a second study, whose subject was T cells expressing NK-cell markers.

Specimen: PBMCs. Receptors originate from a woman younger than 35 in good health.

V is TRBV6-1 and J is TRBJ1-4; D uncertain. Germline V gene lookup returns CDR1 MNHNS and CDR2 SASEGT. CDR3 length equals 14 residues. Trimming left V 6 bases short and J 8 bases short, with 16 bases between. The DNA of the CDR3 is TGTGCCAGCAGATCTACAGCTTTAGGGGAAAAACTGTTTTTT. Translated: CASRSTALGEKLFF.

The chain combines TRBV20-1 with TRBJ2-4; the D is unclear. The V gene lost 6 bases and the J gene lost 7 bases, with 19 bases spanning the gap. Germline CDR1 and CDR2: DFQATT and SNEGSKA (reference sequence). The CDR3 totals 14 residues. The CDR3 DNA is TGCAGTGCAACCCCTCGACACAGAGCCAACATTCAGTACTTC. This encodes CSATPRHRANIQYF.

This clonotype was counted only a few times. The rearrangement uses TRBV12-3 or TRBV12-4 and TRBJ1-5, with D maybe TRBD1 (5 bases). V lost 6 bases, J lost 10 bases, and 16 bases lay in between. This CDR3 is built from 13 residues. The CDR3 nucleotides are TGTGCCAGCAGACAGGCTGCCCGGGGACCCCAGCATTTT. This encodes CASRQAARGPQHF.

This clonotype was seen only once. The chain recombines TRBV14 with TRBJ2-1; 9 bases align to TRBD2. Germline V gene sequence: CDR1 SGHDN, CDR2 FVKESK. CDR3 length: 16 residues. J gave up 5 bases and V 4 bases, and 9 bases lay outside the gene matches. CDR3 bases: TGTGCCAGCAGCCCATATAGCGGGAGCCATCACAATGAGCAGTTCTTC. Protein product: CASSPYSGSHHNEQFF.

The gene calls are TRBV7-6 and TRBJ2-2; TRBD2 aligns across 11 bases. Germline assignment: CDR1 SGHVS and CDR2 FNYEAQ. The CDR3 is made up of 18 amino acids. The J segment lost 3 bases and the V segment lost 4 bases, leaving 10 bases of the junction unmatched. CDR3 DNA sequence: TGTGCCAGCAGCTCCCTCCCCGGGACTAGCGGATACACCGGGGAGCTGTTTTTT. It specifies CASSSLPGTSGYTGELFF. The full variable domain, in which reference TRBV7-6 and TRBJ2-2 provide the parts outside the CDR3, is GAGVSQSPRYKVTKRGQDVALRCDPISGHVSLYWYRQALGQGPEFLTYFNYEAQQDKSGLPNDRFSAERPEGSISTLTIQRTEQRDSAMYRCASSSLPGTSGYTGELFFGEGSRLTVL.

This clonotype was seen a few times. This chain uses TRBV4-2 with TRBJ1-2; TRBD1 is a possible D gene (5 bases). CDR1 is LGHNA, CDR2 YNFKEQ, per germline. The CDR3 totals 17 residues. V was clipped by 1 base and J by 4 bases, with 19 bases between them. The CDR3 region has the DNA TGTGCCAGCAGCCAAGGAGGGACGGAGACCGCTCTCTATGGCTACACCTTC. This sequence encodes CASSQGGTETALYGYTF.

The sample holds a few counts of this clonotype. This chain uses TRBV20-1 with TRBJ2-5, with 9 bases matching TRBD2. Germline assignment: CDR1 DFQATT and CDR2 SNEGSKA (reference sequence). There are 15 residues in the CDR3. The V and J ends lost 6 bases and 7 bases, in that order; junction bases with no gene match: 15. The CDR3 DNA is TGCAGTGCGAGGAGCGCGGGAGGGTCTGGAGGGACCCAGTACTTC. This encodes CSARSAGGSGGTQYF.

The table lists this clonotype with many counts. The chain recombines TRBV29-1 with TRBJ1-5, with D possibly being TRBD1 (5 bases). The length of the CDR3 is 13 residues. Germline CDR1 SQVTM, CDR2 ANQGSEA. The ends were cut back, 6 bases at V and 4 bases at J, with 13 bases in the middle. The CDR3 reads CSVGGGSNQPQHF. The DNA for the CDR3 is TGCAGCGTGGGCGGGGGGTCGAATCAGCCCCAGCATTTT. The whole variable domain, filled in from reference TRBV29-1 and TRBJ1-5, reads SAVISQKPSRDICQRGTSLTIQCQVDSQVTMMFWYRQQPGQSLTLIATANQGSEATYESGFVIDKFPISRPNLTFSTLTVSNMSPEDSSIYLCSVGGGSNQPQHFGDGTRLSIL.

V and J are TRBV4-1 and TRBJ2-7; a possible D gene is TRBD2 (7 bases). CDR3 length: 15 residues. Germline V gives CDR1 MGHRA, CDR2 YSYEKL. V lost 3 bases and J lost 4, with 16 bases in between. The CDR3 nucleotides are TGCGCCAGCAGCCAGCGCGGGGGACACCCATACGAGCAGTACTTC. Protein: CASSQRGGHPYEQYF.

In its sample, this clonotype was seen many times. The J gene is TRBJ2-3, the V gene TRBV27; maybe TRBD2 (5 bases). The CDR3 contains 14 residues. Trimming shortened V by 10 bases and J by 4 bases, and 18 bases separated the two germline ends. Germline CDR1 and CDR2: MNHEY and SMNVEV (reference sequence). CDR3 sequence: CAIKRGITADTQYF. Here the CDR3 DNA reads TGTGCCATTAAGAGAGGGATTACGGCAGATACGCAGTATTTT.

The table lists this clonotype with a few counts. The rearrangement uses TRBV3-1 and TRBJ2-1; 8 nucleotides align to TRBD2. Looked up from germline, CDR1 is LGHDT and CDR2 is YNNKEL (reference sequence). The CDR3 runs 14 residues. After removal of 4 bases from V and 7 bases from J, the junction contained 6 bases not matched to a gene. The CDR3 nucleotides read TGTGCCAGCAGCCTCCCTTCGGGGGGGAATGAGCAGTTCTTC. This gives the protein CASSLPSGGNEQFF.